The source of this TCR beta chain is a study of shared clonotypes between healthy human individuals. CD45RO-negative, CCR7-positively selected cells formed the naive CD8 fraction, excluding terminally differentiated effector memory CD45RA+ cells. Trimming shortened V by 0 bases and J by 1 base, and 18 bases separated the two germline ends. The CDR3 spans 19 residues. Germline CDR1 SGHAT, CDR2 FQNNGV. Tens of thousands of T cell genomes, or approximately 0.2 ug DNA, went into the sorted-subset replicate PCRs. Only in-frame clones appear in the TCRdb table, and some are missing; sequencing was by immunoSEQ multiplex PCR. The table lists some 2 million clones, roughly 94% of them singletons.

The source of this sequence is a man younger than 30 in good health. The rearrangement uses TRBV11-2 and TRBJ2-2; D is possibly TRBD1 or TRBD2 (6 bases each). Sequenced: naive CD8+ T cells sorted from blood. DNA of the CDR3: TGTGCCAGCAGCTTAGATCTGGTCGGGGGACACAAGAACACCGGGGAGCTGTTTTTT. It yields the protein CASSLDLVGGHKNTGELFF.